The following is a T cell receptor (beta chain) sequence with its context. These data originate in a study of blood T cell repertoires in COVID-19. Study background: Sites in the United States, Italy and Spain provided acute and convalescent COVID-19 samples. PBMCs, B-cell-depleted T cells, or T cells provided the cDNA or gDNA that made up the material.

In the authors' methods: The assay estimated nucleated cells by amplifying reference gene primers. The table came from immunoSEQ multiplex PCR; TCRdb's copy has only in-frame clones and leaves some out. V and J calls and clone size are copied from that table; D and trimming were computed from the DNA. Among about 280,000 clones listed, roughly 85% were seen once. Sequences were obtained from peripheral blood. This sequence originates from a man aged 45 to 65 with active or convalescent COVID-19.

This chain's CDR3 is CASSFIAGAYEQYF. CDR3 DNA sequence: TGTGCCAGCAGTTTTATTGCAGGGGCCTACGAGCAGTACTTC. J is TRBJ2-7 and V is TRBV27; D may be TRBD1 (6 bases). The V end was cut by 3 bases, the J end by 2 bases, with 11 bases between. The CDR3 runs 14 residues. CDR1 and CDR2 (germline): MNHEY, SMNVEV (reference sequence).